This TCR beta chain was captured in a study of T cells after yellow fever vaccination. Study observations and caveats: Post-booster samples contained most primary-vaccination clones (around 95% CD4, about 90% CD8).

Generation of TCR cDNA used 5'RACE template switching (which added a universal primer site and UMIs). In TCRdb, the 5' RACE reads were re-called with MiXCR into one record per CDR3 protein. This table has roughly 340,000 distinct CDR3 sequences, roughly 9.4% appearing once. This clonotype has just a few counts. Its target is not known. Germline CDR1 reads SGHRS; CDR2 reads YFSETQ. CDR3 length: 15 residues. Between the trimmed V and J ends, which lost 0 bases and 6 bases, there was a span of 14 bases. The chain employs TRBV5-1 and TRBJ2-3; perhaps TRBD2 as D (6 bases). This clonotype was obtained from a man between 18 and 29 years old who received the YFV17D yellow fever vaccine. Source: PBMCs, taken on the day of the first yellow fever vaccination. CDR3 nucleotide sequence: TGCGCCAGCAGCTTGGGGGGGACTGGGTCGGATACGCAGTATTTT. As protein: CASSLGGTGSDTQYF. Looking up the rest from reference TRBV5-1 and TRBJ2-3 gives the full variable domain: KAGVTQTPRYLIKTRGQQVTLSCSPISGHRSVSWYQQTPGQGLQFLFEYFSETQRNKGNFPGRFSGRQFSNSRSEMNVSTLELGDSALYLCASSLGGTGSDTQYFGPGTRLTVL.